The 12 T cell receptor beta chains presented below share a single source sample, sequenced in a study of T cell changes during pregnancy in multiple sclerosis. Sequencing used immunoSEQ multiplex PCR; TCRdb keeps in-frame clones, though not all of them. The sample has 15,000 to 20,000 clones, 87% seen once. The sequenced sample was CD8+ T cells from peripheral blood mononuclear cells, obtained in the third trimester of pregnancy. These TCRs come from a female donor in good health, enrolled as a control in a pregnancy study.

This chain uses TRBV7-9 with TRBJ1-2; D is perhaps TRBD1 (5 bases). Trimming shortened V by 5 bases and J by 8 bases, and 27 bases separated the two germline ends. Germline assignment: CDR1 SEHNR and CDR2 FQNEAQ (reference sequence). This CDR3 comprises 17 residues. In nucleotides, the CDR3 is TGTGCCAGCAGCCCCGTCGGAGGGGAGGTTATAACTCGGGGCTACACCTTC. Translated, it gives CASSPVGGEVITRGYTF.

With regard to this clone: Relative to the germline gene, one junction end is altered; a read error may explain this. The rearrangement joins TRBV4-1 to TRBJ1-5; D gene uncertain. The CDR3 loop spans 14 amino acids. The germline gives CDR1 MGHRA, CDR2 YSYEKL. The CDR3 here is CASSQEDSTQPQHF. Written as DNA, the CDR3 is TGCGCCAGCAGCCAAGAGGATAGCACTCAGCCCCAGCATTTT.

The CDR3 nucleotides are TGTGCCAGCAGTGTGGATAGCGGGGGTACCGGGGAGCTGTTTTTT. The encoded protein is CASSVDSGGTGELFF. The chain combines TRBV6-4 with TRBJ2-2; TRBD2 matches at 9 bases. Germline CDR1 is MRHNA and CDR2 is SNTAGT. This CDR3 is 15 amino acids long. V lost 4 bases, J lost 5 bases, and 5 bases stayed unmatched.

This clone turned up a few times. Additional DNA sequences in this sample encode the identical CDR3. J is TRBJ2-1 and V is TRBV27; perhaps TRBD2 as D (5 bases). In germline, CDR1 is MNHEY, CDR2 SMNVEV (reference sequence). V was cut by 3 bases and J by 0 bases, with 9 bases left in between. This CDR3 has 15 residues. The CDR3 region is CASSFRDSSYNEQFF. CDR3 nucleotides: TGTGCCAGCAGTTTCCGGGATTCCTCCTACAATGAGCAGTTCTTC.

This chain connects TRBV21-1 to TRBJ2-7; TRBD1, the table's D call, was not compared with the DNA. TRBV21-1 is marked as a pseudogene. This CDR3 comprises 11 residues. CDR3 DNA: TGTGCCAGCAGCAAACAGGGCGAGCAGTACTTC. This translates into CASSKQGEQYF.

The chain couples TRBV28 to TRBJ1-5; a weak D match, TRBD1 (5 bases). Trimming removed 2 bases at V and 6 bases at J, with 8 bases between. CDR1 and CDR2 from the germline V gene are MDHEN and SYDVKM. The CDR3 contains 13 residues. CDR3 loop: CASSLRTFQPQHF. The CDR3 coding sequence is TGTGCCAGCAGTTTAAGGACATTTCAGCCCCAGCATTTT.

V and J are TRBV5-6 and TRBJ2-1, with D tentatively TRBD1 (6 bases). The CDR3 runs to 17 residues. V was cut by 4 bases and J by 4 bases, with 21 bases left in between. Germline CDR1 is SGHDT and CDR2 is YYEEEE. DNA of the CDR3: TGTGCCAGCAGCCCCGCCCCGGCAGGGGTTTTATACAATGAGCAGTTCTTC. This sequence encodes CASSPAPAGVLYNEQFF.

This rearrangement joins TRBV19 to TRBJ1-5; 7 bases line up with TRBD1. Germline lookup yields CDR1 LNHDA and CDR2 SQIVND (reference sequence). Losses at the gene ends were 3 bases for V and 1 base for J; bases not matched to a gene: 3. This CDR3 comprises 15 residues. In nucleotides, the CDR3 is TGTGCCAGTAGTATTACAGGGGAAAGCAATCAGCCCCAGCATTTT. Translation: CASSITGESNQPQHF.

The chain recombines TRBV23-1 with TRBJ2-1; TRBD2 agrees at 11 bases. TRBV23-1 is identified as an open reading frame with a role that is uncertain. This CDR3 comprises 14 residues. V lost 7 bases and J lost 5; bases outside the gene matches: 4. The CDR3 nucleotides are TGCGCCAGCACTAGCGGGAGGTTGAACAATGAGCAGTTCTTC. Translation: CASTSGRLNNEQFF.

The gene calls are TRBV29-1 and TRBJ1-4, with no clear D. V was shortened by 7 bases and J by 6 bases, with 9 bases between the two germline ends. This CDR3 is 11 amino acids long. CDR1 is SQVTM and CDR2 is ANQGSEA in the germline V gene. The CDR3 loop is CSALRYEKLFF. CDR3 nucleotide sequence: TGCAGCGCGCTACGCTATGAAAAACTGTTTTTT. Full variable domain (rest looked up from reference TRBV29-1 and TRBJ1-4): SAVISQKPSRDICQRGTSLTIQCQVDSQVTMMFWYRQQPGQSLTLIATANQGSEATYESGFVIDKFPISRPNLTFSTLTVSNMSPEDSSIYLCSALRYEKLFFGSGTQLSVL.

The rearrangement uses TRBV2 and TRBJ2-2; tentatively, D is TRBD2 (6 bases). Trimming took off 4 bases at V and 2 bases at J, with 17 bases between the two ends. The CDR3 has 17 residues. Germline values: CDR1 SNHLY, CDR2 FYNNEI. The CDR3 coding sequence is TGTGCCAGCAGTGGGGACCGAACGGGGGTAAACACCGGGGAGCTGTTTTTT. Amino acids: CASSGDRTGVNTGELFF.

Sample share makes this clone medium-sized (0.01 to 0.1%). The chain carries TRBV5-4 and TRBJ2-2; the match to TRBD2 covers 8 bases. Germline V gene lookup returns CDR1 SGHNT and CDR2 YYREEE (reference sequence). The CDR3 loop spans 15 amino acids. V shed 4 bases and J 6 bases; nucleotides not matched to a gene: 8. The CDR3: CASSIGTSFSGELFF. In DNA, the CDR3 is TGTGCCAGCAGCATCGGGACTAGTTTTTCCGGGGAGCTGTTTTTT.